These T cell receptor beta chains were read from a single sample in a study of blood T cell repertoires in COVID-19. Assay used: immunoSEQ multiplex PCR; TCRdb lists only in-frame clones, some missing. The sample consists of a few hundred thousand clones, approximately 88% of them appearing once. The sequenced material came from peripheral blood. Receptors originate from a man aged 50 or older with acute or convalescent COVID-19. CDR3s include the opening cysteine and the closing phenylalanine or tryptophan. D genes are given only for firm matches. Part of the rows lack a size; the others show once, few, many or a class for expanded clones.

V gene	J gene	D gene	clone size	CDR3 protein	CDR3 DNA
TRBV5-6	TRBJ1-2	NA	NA	CASNRRGRSDYGYTF	TGTGCCAGCAACCGCAGGGGTCGCTCGGACTATGGCTACACCTTC
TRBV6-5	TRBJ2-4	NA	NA	CASAPGHQAKNIQYF	TGTGCCAGCGCACCCGGACACCAAGCCAAAAACATTCAGTACTTC
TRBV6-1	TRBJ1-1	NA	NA	CASSETVSLSF	TGTGCCAGCAGTGAGACAGTAAGCCTATCCTTT
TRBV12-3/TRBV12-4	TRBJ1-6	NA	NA	CAISSSYNSPLHF	TGTGCGATTTCGAGCTCCTATAATTCACCCCTCCACTTT
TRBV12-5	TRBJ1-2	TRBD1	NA	CASGTGTGDGYTF	TGTGCTAGTGGCACGGGGACAGGAGATGGCTACACCTTC
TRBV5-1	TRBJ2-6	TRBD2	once	CASSLAGRVSGANVLTF	TGCGCCAGCAGCTTGGCCGGGAGGGTCTCTGGGGCCAACGTCCTGACTTTC
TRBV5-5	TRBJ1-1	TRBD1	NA	CASSLPQGAGEAFF	TGTGCCAGCAGCTTGCCACAGGGGGCCGGTGAAGCTTTCTTT
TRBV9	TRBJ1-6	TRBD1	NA	CASSVGGQGATSPLHF	TGTGCCAGCAGCGTAGGGGGACAGGGTGCGACTTCACCCCTCCACTTT
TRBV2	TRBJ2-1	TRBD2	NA	CASRTVGSRASGSNEQFF	TGTGCCAGCAGGACGGTCGGAAGTCGGGCTAGCGGCTCTAATGAGCAGTTCTTC
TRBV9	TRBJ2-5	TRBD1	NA	CASSVAPGGSETQYF	TGTGCCAGCAGCGTAGCCCCAGGGGGCAGCGAGACCCAGTACTTC
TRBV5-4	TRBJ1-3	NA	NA	CASSWGGENTIYF	TGTGCCAGCAGCTGGGGAGGGGAAAACACCATATATTTT
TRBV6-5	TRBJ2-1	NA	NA	CASSYRTGSSYNEQFF	TGTGCCAGCAGTTACCGGACTGGAAGCTCCTACAATGAGCAGTTCTTC
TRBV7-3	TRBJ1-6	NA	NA	CASRKQGLDSPLHF	TGTGCCAGCAGGAAACAGGGTCTCGATTCACCCCTCCACTTT
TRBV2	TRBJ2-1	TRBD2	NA	CASSVEGGDNEQFF	TGTGCCAGCAGTGTTGAGGGAGGGGACAATGAGCAGTTCTTC
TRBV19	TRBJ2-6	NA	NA	CASRTFSSGANVLTF	TGTGCCAGCAGAACCTTTTCATCTGGGGCCAACGTCCTGACTTTC
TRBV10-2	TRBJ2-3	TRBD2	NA	CASSESTGWLAGLGTDTQYF	TGCGCCAGCAGTGAGTCGACTGGTTGGCTAGCGGGGTTGGGCACAGATACGCAGTATTTT